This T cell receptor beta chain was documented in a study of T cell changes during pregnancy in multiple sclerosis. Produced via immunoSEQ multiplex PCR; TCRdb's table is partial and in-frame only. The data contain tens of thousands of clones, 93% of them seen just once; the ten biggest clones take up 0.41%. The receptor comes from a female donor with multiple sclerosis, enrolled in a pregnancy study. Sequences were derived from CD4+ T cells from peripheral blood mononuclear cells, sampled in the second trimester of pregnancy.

The CDR3 spells CASSLPGQGAYGYTF. In nucleotides, the CDR3 is TGTGCCAGTAGTCTACCGGGACAGGGGGCCTATGGCTACACCTTC. The genes are TRBV19 and TRBJ1-2, with 12 bases matching TRBD1. The V and J ends lost 5 bases and 4 bases, in that order; junction bases with no gene match: 5. The CDR3 covers 15 residues. Per the germline V gene, CDR1 is LNHDA and CDR2 is SQIVND (reference sequence).